These 24 T cell receptor beta chains came from one sample sequenced in a study of metastatic and nonmetastatic thyroid tumors. Not a single patient had been given any form of treatment at any point before undergoing thyroid surgery. With MiXCR, TCRdb called clones anew from the PCR reads. The sample has roughly 70,000 clones, roughly 18% seen once. Sequences were obtained from blood. The receptor source for this set is a female donor with papillary thyroid cancer or a benign thyroid nodule (not recorded which). Some clones in this sample may be carry-over from other donors' samples.

This clone was counted between two and nine times. The genes are TRBV27 and TRBJ2-1; D is perhaps TRBD1 (6 bases). This CDR3 contains 15 residues. With 8 bases removed from V and 6 bases from J, the gap between germline ends came to 20 bases. Germline values: CDR1 MNHEY, CDR2 SMNVEV (reference sequence). The CDR3 is CASSPWGRDGNEQFF. The CDR3 region has the DNA TGTGCCAGCTCCCCCTGGGGGCGTGATGGCAATGAGCAGTTCTTC.

This clone was recorded many times. The CDR3 here is CASSTMAWRDTEAFF. In DNA, the CDR3 is TGTGCCAGTAGTACGATGGCCTGGAGGGACACTGAAGCTTTCTTT. This chain links TRBV19 with TRBJ1-1; no firm D call. Germline loops: CDR1 LNHDA, CDR2 SQIVND (reference sequence). CDR3 size: 15 residues. Trimming left V 4 bases short and J 3 bases short, with 15 bases between.

This clone was picked up many times. The CDR3 is CSAASSYNSPLHF. The CDR3 DNA is TGCAGTGCAGCAAGCTCCTATAATTCACCCCTCCACTTT. The chain recombines TRBV20-1 with TRBJ1-6; no reliable D call. The CDR3 totals 13 residues. The germline CDR1 and CDR2 sequences are DFQATT and SNEGSKA (reference sequence). V lost 6 bases and J lost 0, with 6 bases in between.

CDR3 DNA: TGTGCCAGCATGGCAACCGACAGGTCTTCGGCTGATGGCTACACCTTC. Its protein product is CASMATDRSSADGYTF. The chain employs TRBV2 and TRBJ1-2; possibly TRBD1 for D (6 bases). There are 16 residues in the CDR3. CDR1 and CDR2 (germline): SNHLY, FYNNEI. Trimming left V 7 bases short and J 6 bases short, with 24 bases between.

A note on this clone: One junction end disagrees with the germline gene, perhaps due to a read error. The chain employs TRBV11-1 and TRBJ1-2; 8 positions match TRBD1. Looked up from germline, CDR1 is SGHAT and CDR2 is FQDESV (reference sequence). The CDR3 is made up of 16 amino acids. The CDR3 spells CAISLAHPGGYYGYTF. The CDR3 DNA reads TGTGCCATCAGCTTAGCGCATCCAGGGGGCTACTATGGCTACACCTTC.

This clone was detected many times. The gene calls are TRBV28 and TRBJ2-5, with D tentatively TRBD2 (6 bases). Germline CDR1 reads MDHEN; CDR2 reads SYDVKM. This CDR3 has 14 residues. Trimming took 8 bases from V and 1 from J, leaving 14 bases between them. The CDR3 DNA follows: TGTGCCAGCTGGGTTAGGGGACTCCAAGAGACCCAGTACTTC. It translates to CASWVRGLQETQYF.

The V and J genes are TRBV7-6 and TRBJ2-3; TRBD1 agrees at 7 bases. Unmatched junction bases numbered 16, after V lost 6 bases and J lost 4 bases. CDR3 length: 17 amino acids. Per germline, CDR1 SGHVS and CDR2 FNYEAQ. The CDR3 loop is CASSRTSGSGGADTQYF. In DNA, the CDR3 is TGTGCCAGCAGTCGAACCTCGGGATCAGGGGGAGCAGATACGCAGTATTTT.

Only a few counts were recorded for this clone. The V and J genes are TRBV19 and TRBJ1-4; TRBD1 might be the D (5 bases). The CDR3 sequence is 15 residues long. Trimming removed 5 bases from V and 5 bases from J, with 15 bases in between. From germline, CDR1 is LNHDA and CDR2 SQIVND (reference sequence). CDR3 sequence: CASSPRDQLNEKLFF. DNA of the CDR3: TGTGCCAGTAGTCCCCGGGACCAACTAAATGAAAAACTGTTTTTT.

This clone was picked up many times. The gene calls are TRBV7-2 and TRBJ2-2; tentatively, D is TRBD1 or TRBD2 (5 bases each). Germline V gene data show CDR1 as SGHTA and CDR2 as FQGNSA. The CDR3 has 16 residues. The germline V and J ends were trimmed by 6 bases and 0 bases, with 14 bases remaining between them. CDR3 sequence reads: CASRSLGTPNTGELFF. CDR3 coding DNA: TGTGCCAGCAGAAGTCTCGGGACGCCGAACACCGGGGAGCTGTTTTTT.

This clone was detected many times. The gene calls are TRBV6-5 and TRBJ2-3; TRBD2 aligns across 9 bases. There are 16 residues in the CDR3. With 4 bases clipped from V and 0 bases from J, the junction kept 5 bases outside the gene matches. Germline values: CDR1 MNHEY, CDR2 SVGAGI. The CDR3, as DNA: TGTGCCAGCAGTTTACTAGCGGGTTCTAGCACAGATACGCAGTATTTT. It encodes CASSLLAGSSTDTQYF.

This clone was seen once. The rearrangement joins TRBV5-1 to TRBJ2-7; TRBD2 aligns across 9 bases. Germline V lookup: CDR1 SGHRS, CDR2 YFSETQ. There are 17 residues in the CDR3. V lost 6 bases and J lost 0; bases outside the gene matches: 13. The CDR3 sequence: CASIYRTVTSGSYEQYF. In nucleotides, the CDR3 is TGCGCCAGCATCTACCGAACCGTGACTAGCGGCTCCTACGAGCAGTACTTC.

This clone was counted ten times or more. The V gene is TRBV6-5, the J gene TRBJ2-1; D is possibly TRBD1 or TRBD2 (7 bases each). V was pared by 0 bases and J by 3 bases, with 21 bases between. This CDR3 spans 19 amino acids. Germline V gene data show CDR1 as MNHEY and CDR2 as SVGAGI. The CDR3 nucleotides are TGTGCCAGCAGTTACTCGTGGGGAGGGGGGACAGCGCTCTACAATGAGCAGTTCTTC. The encoded protein is CASSYSWGGGTALYNEQFF.

The rearrangement uses TRBV20-1 and TRBJ1-6; D not certain. CDR3 length equals 16 residues. Looked up from germline, CDR1 is DFQATT and CDR2 is SNEGSKA (reference sequence). As DNA, the CDR3 is TGCACCGCTAGGGCAGTGACGAGCTCCTATAATTCACCCCTCCACTTT. Residues: CTARAVTSSYNSPLHF.

The chain combines TRBV12-3 or TRBV12-4 with TRBJ2-1; D might be TRBD1 or TRBD2, each matching 5 bases. Trimming cost V 5 bases and J 4 bases, with 15 bases left between them. This CDR3 spans 15 amino acids. The CDR3 here is CASSAGALPYNEQFF. The DNA of the CDR3 is TGTGCCAGCAGTGCCGGGGCCTTGCCGTACAATGAGCAGTTCTTC.

In its sample, this clone was seen many times. The chain is built from TRBV7-2 and TRBJ2-5; TRBD1 matches 8 bases. There are 15 residues in the CDR3. CDR1 and CDR2 (germline): SGHTA, FQGNSA. The V and J ends lost 5 bases and 4 bases, in that order; junction bases with no gene match: 9. The CDR3 nucleotides read TGTGCCAGCAGCCCAGGGGGCTGGGGAGGAGAGACCCAGTACTTC. This sequence encodes CASSPGGWGGETQYF.

The chain uses TRBV20-1 and TRBJ2-2; 11 bases agree with TRBD2. Trimming took 4 bases from V and 3 from J; bases not matched to a gene: 1. The CDR3 contains 14 residues. Germline values: CDR1 DFQATT, CDR2 SNEGSKA (reference sequence). The DNA of the CDR3 is TGCAGTGCTAAACTAGCGGGAGACACCGGGGAGCTGTTTTTT. Amino acid sequence: CSAKLAGDTGELFF.

This clone has just a few counts. The chain links TRBV20-1 to TRBJ2-7, with TRBD2 matching over 14 bases. Trimming removed 3 bases from V and 1 base from J; junction bases left unmatched: 14. This CDR3 region has 19 residues. In germline, CDR1 is DFQATT, CDR2 SNEGSKA (reference sequence). In nucleotides, the CDR3 is TGCAGTGCTAGTAAACCGGGACTAGCGGGAGAAAGTATATCCTACGAGCAGTACTTC. It translates to CSASKPGLAGESISYEQYF.

There are many counts of this clone. The genes are TRBV7-9 and TRBJ2-3; 7 bases match TRBD1. This CDR3 region has 14 residues. Trimming cost V 5 bases and J 1 base; bases outside gene matches: 3. Germline V CDR1 and CDR2: SEHNR, FQNEAQ (reference sequence). In DNA, the CDR3 is TGTGCCAGCAGCAGCGGACAGGGCACAGATACGCAGTATTTT. It is translated as CASSSGQGTDTQYF. Looking up the rest from reference TRBV7-9 and TRBJ2-3 gives the full variable domain: DTGVSQNPRHKITKRGQNVTFRCDPISEHNRLYWYRQTLGQGPEFLTYFQNEAQLEKSRLLSDRFSAERPKGSFSTLEIQRTEQGDSAMYLCASSSGQGTDTQYFGPGTRLTVL.

In this sample, this clone turned up a few times. This rearrangement joins TRBV12-3 or TRBV12-4 to TRBJ1-5, with D possibly matching TRBD1 (6 bases). This CDR3 comprises 15 residues. The V gene lost 6 bases and the J gene lost 1 base, with 13 bases spanning the gap. The CDR3 DNA follows: TGTGCCAGCAGGTCCGTGGACAGCAGCAATCAGCCCCAGCATTTT. It encodes CASRSVDSSNQPQHF.

The chain has TRBV30 and TRBJ1-1, with D unresolved. The ends were cut back, 5 bases at V and 0 bases at J, with 4 bases in the middle. Per germline, CDR1 GTSNPN and CDR2 SVGIG (reference sequence). The CDR3 covers 11 residues. CDR3 in amino acids: CAWVLNTEAFF. The CDR3 DNA follows: TGTGCCTGGGTTCTGAACACTGAAGCTTTCTTT.

The gene calls are TRBV5-1 and TRBJ2-7, with D perhaps TRBD2 (5 bases). The CDR3 totals 14 residues. The V gene's germline CDR1 is SGHRS and CDR2 YFSETQ. V was trimmed by 0 bases and J by 0 bases, leaving 7 bases between them. CDR3 protein: CASSLVRGSYEQYF. In nucleotides, the CDR3 is TGCGCCAGCAGCTTGGTTCGGGGCTCCTACGAGCAGTACTTC.

This clone was seen at least ten times. The gene calls are TRBV5-1 and TRBJ2-7; perhaps TRBD2 as D (6 bases). Deletions cut 5 bases from V and 4 bases from J, with 13 bases between. Germline CDR1 and CDR2: SGHRS and YFSETQ. This CDR3 contains 13 residues. CDR3 sequence reads: CASRVGGTYEQYF. As DNA, the CDR3 is TGCGCCAGCAGGGTAGGAGGGACTTACGAGCAGTACTTC.

In the case of this clone: A much larger clone differs by one base, so this may be a read error. V is TRBV18 and J is TRBJ2-3; D unclear. The J call may be wrong; the DNA end is better matched by TRBJ1-5. CDR3 length: 13 residues. Per the germline V gene, CDR1 is KGHSH and CDR2 is LQKENI. The CDR3 loop reads CASSPTSTDTQHF. CDR3 nucleotide sequence: TGTGCCAGCTCACCAACCAGCACAGATACGCAGCATTTT.

By share, this clone ranks as medium-sized. V and J are TRBV6-1 and TRBJ1-5; TRBD1 is a possible D gene (5 bases). The CDR3 extends over 16 amino acids. The V gene's germline CDR1 is MNHNS and CDR2 SASEGT. V was cut by 0 bases and J by 4 bases, with 13 bases left in between. The CDR3 region is CASSEARAGRNQPQHF. In nucleotides, the CDR3 is TGTGCCAGCAGTGAAGCGAGGGCAGGGAGGAATCAGCCCCAGCATTTT.